This record covers a single TCR beta chain. The sample belongs to a study of blood T cell repertoires in COVID-19. About the research overall: The United States, Italy and Spain supplied acute and convalescent COVID-19 samples. Sources were T cells, B-cell-depleted T cells, or PBMCs; the material itself was cDNA or gDNA.

The CDR3 contains 17 residues. V was pared by 4 bases and J by 3 bases, with 11 bases of the junction left unmatched. The germline gives CDR1 LGHDT, CDR2 YNNKEL (reference sequence). Study members were between roughly 18 and 89 years old and lived in some 22 US regions. In the authors' methods: Estimated nucleated cell counts came from reference gene primer amplification. Measured with immunoSEQ multiplex PCR; TCRdb has only the in-frame clones, and not every one. V and J calls and clone size come straight from that table; D and trimming were deduced from the DNA. The sample holds a few hundred thousand clones, roughly four fifths seen once.

The receptor was isolated from a man aged 25-45 years with acute COVID-19. The specimen sequenced was PBMCs or T cells enriched from blood (not recorded which). The chain carries TRBV3-1 (or the pseudogene TRBV3-2) and TRBJ2-3, with 9 bases lining up with TRBD2. The DNA for the CDR3 is TGTGCCAGCAGCCGCTCAGGAGGCGGGGGGGCAACAGATACGCAGTATTTT. Translating it yields CASSRSGGGGATDTQYF.